This TCR beta chain stems from a study of shared clonotypes between healthy human individuals. The test was conducted at deep level. What was sequenced on ten immunoSEQ deep assay plates was unsorted PBMC DNA. The repertoire was sequenced with immunoSEQ multiplex PCR; TCRdb's copy has only in-frame clones and lacks some. The sample lists approximately 500,000 clones; over 70% were seen once. Donors included only healthy HIV-negative adults lacking recent acute infections or vaccinations. Trimming pared 6 bases from V and 7 bases from J, leaving 9 bases between. Germline CDR1 reads MNHNY; CDR2 reads SVGAGI (reference sequence). The CDR3 runs 11 residues.

The chain joins TRBV6-6 to TRBJ1-1; tentatively, D is TRBD1 (5 bases). Sequencing input: PBMCs. The sequence came from a woman between 35 and 50 years old in good health. Some clones in this sample may be carry-over from other donors' samples. This CDR3 is CASSPGGEAFF. DNA of the CDR3: TGTGCCAGCAGCCCCGGGGGTGAAGCTTTCTTT.